What follows are 21 T cell receptor beta chains derived from one specimen sequenced in a study of blood T cell repertoires in COVID-19. The data were produced by immunoSEQ multiplex PCR, yet TCRdb's version contains in-frame clones alone and is incomplete. The data contain about 300,000 clones, around 86% of them singletons. Sequences were obtained from PBMCs or T cells enriched from blood (not recorded which). Receptor source: a woman aged 18-29 years who had recovered from COVID-19.

CDR3 sequence (DNA): TGTGCCAGCAGCTTGTCAGGGGGCGTTAATGAAAAACTGTTTTTT. The encoded protein is CASSLSGGVNEKLFF. The genes are TRBV5-8 and TRBJ1-4; 8 bases are a match to TRBD1. This CDR3 spans 15 amino acids. The J segment lost 4 bases and the V segment lost 1 base, leaving 3 bases of the junction unmatched. Germline values: CDR1 SGHTS, CDR2 YDEGEE.

The chain employs TRBV2 and TRBJ1-5; D is unresolved. Germline V gene lookup returns CDR1 SNHLY and CDR2 FYNNEI. The V end was cut by 6 bases, the J end by 0 bases, with 12 bases between. The CDR3 extends over 15 amino acids. CDR3 protein: CASREADHSNQPQHF. CDR3 coding DNA: TGTGCCAGCAGAGAGGCAGACCATAGCAATCAGCCCCAGCATTTT.

This chain joins TRBV7-9 and TRBJ1-2; D may be TRBD1 (5 bases). Trimming left V 1 base short and J 4 bases short, with 13 bases between. The V gene's germline CDR1 is SEHNR and CDR2 FQNEAQ (reference sequence). The CDR3 length is 15 residues. DNA of the CDR3: TGTGCCAGCAGCTTAGAGGCAGGGCTCCTCTATGGCTACACCTTC. This sequence encodes CASSLEAGLLYGYTF.

In nucleotides, the CDR3 is TGTGCCAGCAGTTTACGACAGGGAGGTAGTGGCTACACCTTC. This encodes CASSLRQGGSGYTF. The chain employs TRBV27 and TRBJ1-2; 7 positions agree with TRBD1. The CDR3 sequence is 14 residues long. Per germline, CDR1 MNHEY and CDR2 SMNVEV (reference sequence). The junction had 7 bases not matched to a gene; V was cut back by 2 bases and J by 7 bases.

The chain combines TRBV27 with TRBJ1-6; the D is unclear. The CDR3 length is 11 residues. The germline V gene has CDR1 MNHEY and CDR2 SMNVEV (reference sequence). Trimming took 4 bases from V and 7 from J, leaving 2 bases between them. The CDR3 DNA follows: TGTGCCAGCAGTTCAAATTCACCCCTCCACTTT. Translation gives CASSSNSPLHF.

V and J are TRBV28 and TRBJ2-1; the D gene is possibly TRBD1 (6 bases). The CDR3 is 15 residues long. Germline CDR1 and CDR2: MDHEN and SYDVKM. The V gene lost 6 bases and the J gene lost 4 bases, with 16 bases spanning the gap. CDR3 region: CASRPRDKNYNEQFF. CDR3 DNA sequence: TGTGCCAGCAGGCCACGGGACAAAAATTACAATGAGCAGTTCTTC.

J is TRBJ1-1 and V is TRBV11-2; 8 bases fit TRBD1. CDR1 is SGHAT, CDR2 FQNNGV, per germline. This CDR3 region has 16 residues. J gave up 3 bases and V 4 bases, and 10 bases lay outside the gene matches. CDR3 sequence reads: CASSSKPGGHDTEAFF. The CDR3 coding sequence is TGTGCCAGCAGCTCAAAACCAGGGGGCCATGACACTGAAGCTTTCTTT.

J is TRBJ1-4 and V is TRBV10-2; D is possibly TRBD1 (6 bases). The CDR3 covers 15 residues. Trimming stripped 0 bases from V and 7 bases from J, with 12 bases between. The V gene's germline CDR1 is WSHSY and CDR2 SAAADI. CDR3 protein: CASSESYRDAEKLFF. The CDR3 nucleotides read TGCGCCAGCAGTGAGTCATACAGGGATGCTGAAAAACTGTTTTTT.

The chain carries TRBV5-1 and TRBJ2-5, with TRBD1 as a possible D gene (5 bases). The CDR3 length is 14 residues. CDR1 SGHRS and CDR2 YFSETQ come from the germline V gene. Trimming stripped 4 bases from V and 3 bases from J, with 13 bases between. As DNA, the CDR3 is TGCGCCAGCAGCACCCTTGAAGGGGAAGAGACCCAGTACTTC. Translated: CASSTLEGEETQYF. The entire variable domain, with the rest obtained from reference TRBV5-1 and TRBJ2-5, is as follows: KAGVTQTPRYLIKTRGQQVTLSCSPISGHRSVSWYQQTPGQGLQFLFEYFSETQRNKGNFPGRFSGRQFSNSRSEMNVSTLELGDSALYLCASSTLEGEETQYFGPGTRLLVL.

The chain couples TRBV12-5 to TRBJ2-7; D is uncertain. Trimming left V 1 base short and J 3 bases short, with 13 bases between. The germline CDR1 and CDR2 sequences are LGHNT and FRNRAP. This CDR3 has 15 residues. CDR3 sequence reads: CASGLDTTRIYEQYF. The CDR3 nucleotides read TGTGCTAGTGGTTTGGACACCACCAGAATCTACGAGCAGTACTTC.

The rearrangement uses TRBV30 and TRBJ1-3; D unclear. The germline gives CDR1 GTSNPN, CDR2 SVGIG (reference sequence). CDR3 size: 14 residues. Trimming shortened V by 0 bases and J by 4 bases, and 10 bases separated the two germline ends. In DNA, the CDR3 is TGTGCCTGGAGTGTGTGGGGAGTCGGAAACACCATATATTTT. Translated, it gives CAWSVWGVGNTIYF.

The chain carries TRBV18 and TRBJ1-4, with no clear D. CDR3 length: 14 amino acids. Germline values: CDR1 KGHSH, CDR2 LQKENI. With 3 bases removed from V and 5 bases from J, the gap between germline ends came to 10 bases. CDR3 sequence: CASSPRVENEKLFF. The DNA for the CDR3 is TGTGCCAGCTCACCGCGGGTGGAAAATGAAAAACTGTTTTTT.

V is TRBV6-2 or TRBV6-3 and J is TRBJ2-5; D may be TRBD1 (5 bases). Per germline, CDR1 MNHEY and CDR2 SVGEGT. The CDR3 is 13 amino acids. The V end lost 6 bases, the J end lost 3 bases, and 11 bases lay between the germline ends. The CDR3 DNA is TGTGCCAGCAGCCCCAGGGTGGAAGAGACCCAGTACTTC. Its translation: CASSPRVEETQYF.

The chain employs TRBV6-1 and TRBJ1-2; D is possibly TRBD1 (6 bases). The V gene's germline CDR1 is MNHNS and CDR2 SASEGT. This CDR3 is built from 17 residues. Trimming removed 2 bases at V and 0 bases at J, with 16 bases between. CDR3 in amino acids: CASSERWGGAANYGYTF. The CDR3 coding sequence is TGTGCCAGCAGTGAAAGGTGGGGGGGCGCAGCTAACTATGGCTACACCTTC.

The genes are TRBV7-9 and TRBJ2-1; D perhaps matches TRBD2 (6 bases). V shed 1 base and J shed 10 bases, with 11 bases lying between them. Germline loops: CDR1 SEHNR, CDR2 FQNEAQ (reference sequence). This CDR3 is 13 amino acids long. CDR3 protein: CASSLGWAGEQFF. The CDR3 bases are TGTGCCAGCAGCTTAGGTTGGGCGGGAGAGCAGTTCTTC.

This chain uses TRBV13 with TRBJ1-1; a possible D gene is TRBD1 (6 bases). Germline assignment: CDR1 PRHDT and CDR2 FYEKMQ (reference sequence). The V gene lost 0 bases and the J gene lost 5 bases, with 19 bases spanning the gap. This CDR3 region has 17 residues. CDR3 amino acids: CASSLGGRPGVDTEAFF. The CDR3 DNA reads as TGTGCCAGCAGCTTAGGGGGACGTCCAGGGGTTGATACTGAAGCTTTCTTT. The whole variable domain, filled in from reference TRBV13 and TRBJ1-1, reads AAGVIQSPRHLIKEKRETATLKCYPIPRHDTVYWYQQGPGQDPQFLISFYEKMQSDKGSIPDRFSAQQFSDYHSELNMSSLELGDSALYFCASSLGGRPGVDTEAFFGQGTRLTVV.

This rearrangement joins TRBV3-1 (or the pseudogene TRBV3-2) to TRBJ2-7, with D perhaps TRBD1 (5 bases). Germline CDR1 is LGHDT and CDR2 is YNNKEL (reference sequence). Trimming removed 3 bases at V and 5 bases at J, with 17 bases between. The CDR3 has 15 amino acids. The CDR3 here is CASSHRTSTRNEQYF. The CDR3 nucleotides read TGTGCCAGCAGCCATCGGACAAGCACGAGGAACGAGCAGTACTTC.

This clone has only one observation. The V and J genes are TRBV4-1 and TRBJ1-5; 7 nucleotides match TRBD1. With 3 bases clipped from V and 9 bases from J, the junction kept 5 bases outside the gene matches. Germline CDR1 reads MGHRA; CDR2 reads YSYEKL. The CDR3 has 13 amino acids. This CDR3 is CASSHGTARPQHF. In nucleotides, the CDR3 is TGCGCCAGCAGCCACGGGACAGCCCGGCCCCAGCATTTT.

V and J are TRBV10-3 and TRBJ1-5; 7 bases map to TRBD1. There are 17 residues in the CDR3. The germline V gene has CDR1 ENHRY and CDR2 SYGVKD. V gave up 3 bases and J gave up 6 bases; unmatched junction bases: 14. The CDR3 DNA is TGTGCCATCAGTGACCACTTGATGACAGGGCAAAGTCAGCCCCAGCATTTT. Its translation: CAISDHLMTGQSQPQHF.

The chain carries TRBV9 and TRBJ2-7; 7 bases fit TRBD2. This CDR3 comprises 14 residues. The junction had 4 bases not matched to a gene; V was cut back by 2 bases and J by 2 bases. Germline values: CDR1 SGDLS, CDR2 YYNGEE. The CDR3 sequence is CASSVTSATYEQYF. In DNA, the CDR3 is TGTGCCAGCAGCGTTACTAGCGCAACCTACGAGCAGTACTTC.

The chain recombines TRBV30 with TRBJ2-7; 7 bases line up with TRBD2. The germline V gene encodes CDR1 GTSNPN and CDR2 SVGIG (reference sequence). The CDR3 consists of 15 residues. After removal of 0 bases from V and 3 bases from J, the junction contained 8 bases not matched to a gene. Written as DNA, the CDR3 is TGTGCCTGGAGTGTCGGCGGGAGTCTGAGCTACGAGCAGTACTTC. Its protein product is CAWSVGGSLSYEQYF. Combining the CDR3 with reference TRBV30 and TRBJ2-7 gives the whole variable domain SQTIHQWPATLVQPVGSPLSLECTVEGTSNPNLYWYRQAAGRGLQLLFYSVGIGQISSEVPQNLSASRPQDRQFILSSKKLLLSDSGFYLCAWSVGGSLSYEQYFGPGTRLTVT.